This TCR beta chain comes out of a study of immune characterization of retroperitoneal liposarcoma. This CDR3 is 12 amino acids long. The ends were cut back, 0 bases at V and 10 bases at J, with 7 bases in the middle. The germline V gene encodes CDR1 MNHNY and CDR2 SVGAGI (reference sequence). MiXCR, run by TCRdb on the PCR reads, gives a single entry per CDR3 protein. The sample lists approximately 11,000 distinct CDR3 sequences; 22% were seen once. Sequencing was performed on blood. V and J are TRBV6-6 and TRBJ2-1; the D is unclear. This receptor was obtained from a female donor with retroperitoneal liposarcoma. The CDR3 DNA reads TGTGCCAGCAGTTACTCAGGGTACGAGCAGTTCTTC. Protein product: CASSYSGYEQFF.